This is a list of T cell receptor beta chains from one sample in a study of cytomegalovirus exposure and HLA in healthy donors. The table came from immunoSEQ multiplex PCR; TCRdb's copy has only in-frame clones and leaves some out. There are some 110,000 clones in the sample; approximately 70% occur only once, and 0.79% lies in the top ten. The sample taken for sequencing was PBMCs. These receptors originate from a boy between 5 and 17 years old in good health and CMV-seronegative. CDR3s include the opening cysteine and the closing phenylalanine or tryptophan.

j_call | v_call | cdr3_aa
TRBJ1-4 | TRBV25-1 | CASSESGTGREKLFF
TRBJ1-2 | TRBV9 | CASSHGQGYGYTF
TRBJ2-7 | TRBV6-1 | CASSFVAYYEQYF
TRBJ1-2 | TRBV19 | CASSITGSYGYTF
TRBJ2-5 | TRBV19 | CASSPSLESETQYF
- | TRBV27 | CASSLYDNSYEQYF
TRBJ1-4 | TRBV6-5 | CASSYRQGGNEKLFF
TRBJ2-7 | TRBV5-6 | CASSLDSRDRLPYEQYF
TRBJ2-7 | TRBV12-5 | CASGPGLAGGPEQYF
TRBJ2-7 | TRBV11-2 | CASSPTGTAAYEQYF
TRBJ1-1 | TRBV7-9 | CASSWGDRRLTEAFF
TRBJ1-6 | TRBV7-2 | CASNMGGENNSPLHF
TRBJ2-6 | TRBV6-5 | CASRSGLKGVLTF
TRBJ2-1 | TRBV30 | CAWSLSGLSSYNEQFF
TRBJ1-2 | TRBV9 | CASSVDVRDYGYTF
TRBJ2-7 | TRBV6-6 | CASSYGRGISYEQYF
TRBJ2-7 | TRBV7-6 | CASSLGGDEQYF
TRBJ2-7 | TRBV18 | CASSRIAGFSSYEQYF
TRBJ1-2 | TRBV2 | CASTWTGGGYTF
TRBJ1-2 | TRBV6-1 | CASSEAPGVGHYYGYTF
TRBJ2-5 | TRBV5-4 | CASSLAVKGTGRDETQYF
TRBJ2-7 | TRBV6-1 | CASSVRGLSSYEQYF